These 23 T cell receptor beta chains were all obtained from the same sample, sequenced in a study of T-cell reconstitution after alpha-beta-depleted transplantation in children. TCRbeta library construction was performed incorporating unique molecular identifiers. TCRdb fed the PCR reads into MiXCR, producing one record per CDR3 protein. Of about 200,000 distinct CDR3 sequences in the sample, roughly 7.1% were seen once. Sequencing was performed on PBMCs, taken before TCRalphabeta/CD19-depleted stem cell transplant. Receptors originate from a boy aged 2 to 9 with acute lymphoblastic leukemia, due to receive a stem cell transplant.

There are many counts of this clonotype. The genes are TRBV20-1 and TRBJ2-3, with unresolved D. The CDR3 has 14 amino acids. The germline CDR1 and CDR2 sequences are DFQATT and SNEGSKA (reference sequence). Trimming removed 3 bases at V and 2 bases at J, with 12 bases between. CDR3 sequence (DNA): TGCAGTGCTAGTACCAGTAAGGTCACAGATACGCAGTATTTT. It encodes CSASTSKVTDTQYF.

This clonotype was seen repeatedly, ten times or more. DNA for the CDR3: TGTGCCAGCAGCCTACCAGATGTGGAGACTACAGGGGGCGCAAACACTGAAGCTTTCTTT. Protein product: CASSLPDVETTGGANTEAFF. The chain recombines TRBV28 with TRBJ1-1; 9 nucleotides line up with TRBD1. The CDR3 contains 20 residues. Germline values: CDR1 MDHEN, CDR2 SYDVKM. J was trimmed by 2 bases and V by 6 bases; bases with no gene match: 22.

The gene calls are TRBV11-2 and TRBJ2-2, with 7 bases aligning to TRBD1. V lost 2 bases and J lost 7; bases outside the gene matches: 7. Germline V gene lookup returns CDR1 SGHAT and CDR2 FQNNGV. The length of the CDR3 is 15 residues. The CDR3: CASSLKGAGSGELFF. The CDR3 bases are TGTGCCAGCAGCTTAAAGGGGGCGGGTAGCGGGGAGCTGTTTTTT. The whole variable domain, filled in from reference TRBV11-2 and TRBJ2-2, reads EAGVAQSPRYKIIEKRQSVAFWCNPISGHATLYWYQQILGQGPKLLIQFQNNGVVDDSQLPKDRFSAERLKGVDSTLKIQPAKLEDSAVYLCASSLKGAGSGELFFGEGSRLTVL.

There are many counts of this clonotype. The chain has TRBV28 and TRBJ1-5; D possibly corresponds to TRBD1 (6 bases). The CDR3 sequence is 14 residues long. With 5 bases removed from V and 9 bases from J, the gap between germline ends came to 17 bases. Per germline, CDR1 MDHEN and CDR2 SYDVKM. The CDR3 spells CASSPPTTGRPQHF. In nucleotides, the CDR3 is TGTGCCAGCAGTCCCCCCACTACAGGGAGGCCCCAGCATTTT.

This clonotype came up many times. V and J are TRBV11-3 and TRBJ2-1, with 9 bases lining up with TRBD2. The CDR3 spans 17 residues. With V trimmed by 2 bases and J by 3 bases, 8 bases remained unmatched. Germline V gene lookup returns CDR1 SGHNT and CDR2 YENEEA. CDR3: CASSLSSAGGLYNEQFF. The CDR3 DNA is TGTGCCAGCAGCTTATCCTCAGCGGGGGGCCTCTACAATGAGCAGTTCTTC.

This rearrangement joins TRBV18 to TRBJ1-1, with D perhaps TRBD1 (5 bases). The CDR3 runs to 15 residues. V was pared by 2 bases and J by 3 bases, with 13 bases between. Germline V gene lookup returns CDR1 KGHSH and CDR2 LQKENI. The CDR3 nucleotides read TGTGCCAGCTCACCATCTCTTGACAGAGACACTGAAGCTTTCTTT. Protein: CASSPSLDRDTEAFF.

The table lists this clonotype with many counts. The chain couples TRBV11-2 to TRBJ1-1; no clear D. Per the germline V gene, CDR1 is SGHAT and CDR2 is FQNNGV. Trimming took 2 bases from V and 3 from J, leaving 10 bases between them. The CDR3 runs to 14 residues. CDR3 residues: CASSLSTGHTEAFF. The CDR3, as DNA: TGTGCCAGCAGCTTATCCACCGGTCACACTGAAGCTTTCTTT.

This clonotype occurred many times. The chain links TRBV5-1 to TRBJ2-1; D uncertain. The CDR3 spans 17 residues. CDR1 SGHRS and CDR2 YFSETQ come from the germline V gene. V was shortened by 6 bases and J by 0 bases, with 19 bases between the two germline ends. The CDR3 loop reads CASMAPRAEDSYNEQFF. CDR3 coding DNA: TGCGCCAGCATGGCCCCTAGGGCTGAGGACTCCTACAATGAGCAGTTCTTC.

Of note for this clonotype: This may come from a read error, since a much larger clone is one base off. The CDR3 sequence is CSVEEIVVGGSGADVLTF. The CDR3 DNA follows: TGCAGCGTTGAAGAGATTGTGGTGGGTGGCTCTGGGGCCGACGTCCTGACTTTC. V usage is TRBV29-1 and J usage is TRBJ2-6; maybe TRBD1 (5 bases). Germline V lookup: CDR1 SQVTM, CDR2 ANQGSEA. This CDR3 region has 18 residues.

This clonotype appeared many times. This chain connects TRBV28 to TRBJ2-4, with D uncertain. CDR3 size: 15 residues. From germline, CDR1 is MDHEN and CDR2 SYDVKM. V was clipped by 5 bases and J by 0 bases, with 11 bases between them. This CDR3 reads CASSQGTLAKNIQYF. As DNA, the CDR3 is TGTGCCAGCAGTCAAGGCACGTTAGCCAAAAACATTCAGTACTTC.

This clonotype was observed a handful of times. The V and J genes are TRBV18 and TRBJ1-5; TRBD1 agrees at 7 bases. CDR1 KGHSH and CDR2 LQKENI come from the germline V gene. CDR3 length: 17 amino acids. V dropped 4 bases and J dropped 8; count of bases not matched to a gene: 17. CDR3 protein: CASSHLRLTGPPKPQHF. Written as DNA, the CDR3 is TGTGCCAGCTCACACTTAAGGTTGACAGGGCCGCCGAAGCCCCAGCATTTT.

This clonotype was seen repeatedly, ten times or more. The chain carries TRBV11-1 and TRBJ2-1, with TRBD2 matching 10 bases. This CDR3 contains 18 residues. Germline values: CDR1 SGHAT, CDR2 FQDESV (reference sequence). Losses at the gene ends were 5 bases for V and 8 bases for J; bases not matched to a gene: 18. CDR3 bases: TGTGCCAGCAGCCCAATTCCGGGGTCGAGCGGGGGGGCCGATGAGCAGTTCTTC. Protein product: CASSPIPGSSGGADEQFF.

This clonotype was seen a few times. V and J are TRBV6-2 or TRBV6-3 and TRBJ2-4; 9 bases fit TRBD1. The germline V gene encodes CDR1 MNHEY and CDR2 SVGEGT. The V and J ends lost 2 bases and 2 bases, in that order; junction bases with no gene match: 1. The CDR3 runs 15 residues. CDR3 bases: TGTGCCAGCAGTTACGACAGGGGGACCAAAAACATTCAGTACTTC. Translating it yields CASSYDRGTKNIQYF.

The table lists this clonotype with many counts. The chain carries TRBV28 and TRBJ2-1, with 9 bases lining up with TRBD2. The CDR3 loop spans 15 amino acids. Trimming took 5 bases from V and 9 from J; bases not matched to a gene: 11. Germline CDR1 MDHEN, CDR2 SYDVKM. The CDR3 DNA is TGTGCCAGCAGTCCATCTAGCGGGGCTTTTGTTGAGCAGTTCTTC. Translation: CASSPSSGAFVEQFF.

This clonotype was picked up many times. This sequence joins TRBV4-1 and TRBJ1-1, with D uncertain. The length of the CDR3 is 13 residues. Germline lookup yields CDR1 MGHRA and CDR2 YSYEKL. Trimming cost V 0 bases and J 5 bases, with 7 bases left between them. The CDR3: CASSQDPMTEAFF. As DNA, the CDR3 is TGCGCCAGCAGCCAAGATCCGATGACTGAAGCTTTCTTT.

This clonotype has ten or more counts. The CDR3 DNA reads as TGCAGCGTTGGCGCTAAAATCGAAGAGACCCAGTACTTC. Amino acid sequence: CSVGAKIEETQYF. V and J are TRBV29-1 and TRBJ2-5; D unresolved. Germline loops: CDR1 SQVTM, CDR2 ANQGSEA. Trimming stripped 4 bases from V and 3 bases from J, with 12 bases between. The CDR3 is 13 amino acids.

The chain carries TRBV6-1 and TRBJ1-6; D is unresolved. The CDR3 consists of 13 residues. V was clipped by 8 bases and J by 10 bases, with 15 bases between them. Germline CDR1 and CDR2: MNHNS and SASEGT. The CDR3 coding sequence is TGTGCCAGCGCGAGTCGGACGGGCTCACCCCTCCACTTT. Translating gives CASASRTGSPLHF.

The chain is built from TRBV15 and TRBJ2-5; 13 positions agree with TRBD2. There are 17 residues in the CDR3. Germline V gene data show CDR1 as LNHNV and CDR2 as YYDKDF (reference sequence). V shed 5 bases, J shed 2 bases, and the junction held 8 bases outside the gene matches. The CDR3 here is CATSEGGTSGAQETQYF. CDR3 nucleotide sequence: TGTGCCACCAGCGAGGGGGGGACTAGCGGGGCGCAAGAGACCCAGTACTTC.

This clonotype was observed many times. This chain joins TRBV27 and TRBJ2-7; a possible D gene is TRBD1 (5 bases). V lost 6 bases to trimming and J lost 7 bases, with 19 bases between them. This CDR3 contains 14 residues. Germline V lookup: CDR1 MNHEY, CDR2 SMNVEV (reference sequence). As DNA, the CDR3 is TGTGCCAGCAGGAATCAGGGTTCTGCTCGGGAGCAGTACTTC. It specifies CASRNQGSAREQYF.

The V call is TRBV5-5, the J call TRBJ1-1; tentative D call: TRBD1 (5 bases). V was cut by 1 base and J by 10 bases, with 20 bases left in between. The CDR3 loop spans 15 amino acids. In germline, CDR1 is SGHKS, CDR2 YYEKEE (reference sequence). The DNA for the CDR3 is TGTGCCAGCAGCTTGTTTGGGGGGGGTGGGGCGGTAGCTTTCTTT. Its translation is CASSLFGGGGAVAFF.

This clonotype was observed a few times. For the CDR3, the DNA is TGTGCCAGCAGCCAAACCTTGTCCGGGGGGGGTGAGCAGTTCTTC. Protein: CASSQTLSGGGEQFF. V and J are TRBV3-1 and TRBJ2-1; 8 nucleotides line up with TRBD2. Per germline, CDR1 LGHDT and CDR2 YNNKEL (reference sequence). The CDR3 contains 15 residues. The V segment lost 2 bases and the J segment 9 bases; nucleotides outside the gene matches: 9.

Ten or more counts support this clonotype. CDR3 sequence (DNA): TGCAGCGTTGCCATGGGACGGACGGGTCCCAATGAGCAGTTCTTC. Its translation: CSVAMGRTGPNEQFF. The V gene is TRBV29-1, the J gene TRBJ2-1; either TRBD1 or TRBD2 may supply D (5 bases each). This CDR3 is 15 amino acids long. Germline CDR1 reads SQVTM; CDR2 reads ANQGSEA. V dropped 4 bases and J dropped 6 bases, with 19 bases sitting between them.

This clonotype was picked up many times. This chain uses TRBV3-1 with TRBJ2-5, with TRBD2 matching 11 bases. The CDR3 has 15 amino acids. The V gene's germline CDR1 is LGHDT and CDR2 YNNKEL (reference sequence). J gave up 4 bases and V 5 bases, and 6 bases lay outside the gene matches. The CDR3 bases are TGTGCCAGCAGCAGATCCGGACTAGCGGGAGAGACCCAGTACTTC. Encoded protein: CASSRSGLAGETQYF.